The rows below give T cell receptor beta chains drawn from one sample of a study of early T cells in non-severe SARS-CoV-2 infection. MiXCR, applied by TCRdb to the 5' RACE reads, yields one record per CDR3 protein. This sample has roughly 56,000 distinct CDR3 sequences, with roughly 12% found just once. The sequenced material came from whole blood. The receptor source for this set is an adult who was a healthcare worker with PCR-confirmed SARS-CoV-2 infection or an uninfected control (not recorded which). The CDR3 runs from the conserved cysteine through the conserved F or W. The D gene is left open where the match is weak. Part of the rows lack a size; the others show once, few, many or a class for expanded clones.

>NA|TRBV4-1|TRBJ1-5|few
CASSHAGPLSDQPQHF
TGCGCCAGCAGCCATGCGGGACCCTTGTCGGATCAGCCCCAGCATTTT
>TRBD2|TRBV6-2/TRBV6-3|TRBJ2-1|many
CASSYSRTSGNPSYNEQFF
TGTGCCAGCAGTTACTCGAGAACTAGCGGGAATCCCTCCTACAATGAGCAGTTCTTC
>NA|TRBV4-1|TRBJ1-2|NA
CASSTVNHGQGNGYTF
TGCGCCAGCAGCACAGTCAACCACGGCCAGGGAAATGGCTACACCTTC
>TRBD2|TRBV27|TRBJ2-1|few
CASLQLGGGEMSRYNEQFF
TGTGCCAGCCTCCAGTTGGGGGGAGGGGAAATGTCGAGGTACAATGAGCAGTTCTTC
>TRBD1|TRBV29-1|TRBJ1-3|NA
CSVSTGGAGNTIYF
TGCAGCGTCTCGACAGGGGGTGCTGGAAACACCATATATTTT
>TRBD2|TRBV11-3|TRBJ2-1|NA
CASSLEAGGRGTYNEQFF
TGTGCCAGCAGCTTAGAAGCGGGGGGGAGAGGAACCTACAATGAGCAGTTCTTC
>TRBD2|TRBV20-1|TRBJ2-1|NA
CSARTRTNNEQFF
TGCAGTGCTCGGACTAGAACAAACAATGAGCAGTTCTTC
>NA|TRBV18|TRBJ1-1|NA
CASSPNTEAFF
TGTGCCAGCTCACCTAACACTGAAGCTTTCTTT
>TRBD2|TRBV7-2|TRBJ2-1|few
CASSSWGSGSDEQFF
TGTGCCAGCAGCTCGTGGGGTAGCGGGAGCGATGAGCAGTTCTTC
>TRBD1|TRBV29-1|TRBJ1-2|many
CSVWTGEGGYTF
TGCAGCGTCTGGACAGGGGAGGGAGGCTACACCTTC
>NA|TRBV11-2|TRBJ2-2|many
CASSLRGAITGELFF
TGTGCCAGCAGCTTACGGGGGGCGATCACCGGGGAGCTGTTTTTT
>NA|TRBV4-3|TRBJ2-3|many
CASSQRQVDTQYF
TGCGCCAGCAGCCAACGGCAGGTAGATACGCAGTATTTT
>TRBD1|TRBV24-1|TRBJ2-7|few
CATSDRTGTGRYEQYF
TGTGCCACCAGTGATCGCACCGGGACAGGAAGATACGAGCAGTACTTC
>NA|TRBV27|TRBJ2-2|NA
CASSPPQGTGELFF
TGTGCCAGCAGTCCCCCCCAGGGCACCGGGGAGCTGTTTTTT
>NA|TRBV29-1|TRBJ1-2|few
CSVDIRDRYLYGYTF
TGCAGCGTTGATATTCGGGACCGCTATCTCTATGGCTACACCTTC
>NA|TRBV11-2|TRBJ2-3|few
CASSLHGTQYF
TGTGCCAGCAGCCTCCATGGGACGCAGTATTTT
>NA|TRBV7-9|TRBJ2-7|few
CASSLMRADSYEQYF
TGTGCCAGCAGCTTGATGAGGGCAGATTCCTACGAGCAGTACTTC
>NA|TRBV7-8|TRBJ1-6|few
CASSTRDTRSPLHF
TGTGCCAGCAGCACCCGGGACACGAGATCCCCCCTCCACTTT
>NA|TRBV9|TRBJ1-1|few
CASSVVLNTEAFF
TGTGCCAGCAGCGTAGTCCTGAACACTGAAGCTTTCTTT
>NA|TRBV20-1|TRBJ1-1|NA
CSARGDGPGVFF
TGCAGTGCTAGAGGGGATGGCCCGGGAGTTTTCTTT
>NA|TRBV9|TRBJ2-7|NA
CASSVGTGMYEQYF
TGTGCCAGCAGCGTAGGAACAGGGATGTACGAGCAGTACTTC
>TRBD1|TRBV7-9|TRBJ2-7|few
CASSDPIDRATYEQYF
TGTGCCAGCAGCGATCCAATCGACAGGGCTACCTACGAGCAGTACTTC
>NA|TRBV12-3/TRBV12-4|TRBJ2-1|many
CASSLGQVTRGFF
TGTGCCAGCAGTTTAGGACAGGTCACCCGGGGGTTCTTC
>NA|TRBV18|TRBJ2-2|few
CASSPPWGNTGELFF
TGTGCCAGCTCACCACCGTGGGGGAACACCGGGGAGCTGTTTTTT
>TRBD1|TRBV5-5|TRBJ2-1|few
CASSLATGSYNEQFF
TGTGCCAGCAGCTTGGCGACAGGGTCCTACAATGAGCAGTTCTTC
>NA|TRBV28|TRBJ2-3|NA
CASTTTGDTQYF
TGTGCCAGCACCACTACGGGAGATACGCAGTATTTT
>NA|TRBV7-9|TRBJ1-3|many
CASSHTGRGNTIYF
TGTGCCAGCAGCCATACAGGGCGTGGAAACACCATATATTTT
>NA|TRBV21-1|TRBJ1-5|many
CASSPPRDREIYSNQPQHF
TGTGCCAGCAGCCCGCCGAGGGACAGAGAAATTTATAGCAATCAGCCCCAGCATTTT
>TRBD1|TRBV6-6|TRBJ2-1|NA
CASSYNRGYEQFF
TGTGCCAGCAGTTACAACAGGGGATATGAGCAGTTCTTC
>TRBD2|TRBV9|TRBJ2-7|many
CASSSSGGSDEQYF
TGTGCCAGCAGCTCAAGCGGGGGAAGCGACGAGCAGTACTTC
>TRBD2|TRBV12-3/TRBV12-4|TRBJ2-1|many
CASSLRGRMSDEQFF
TGTGCCAGCAGTTTACGCGGGAGGATGAGCGATGAGCAGTTCTTC
>NA|TRBV7-6|TRBJ2-7|NA
CASSSSGTPYEQYF
TGTGCCAGCAGCTCCTCCGGGACCCCCTACGAGCAGTACTTC
>TRBD1|TRBV12-3/TRBV12-4|TRBJ2-7|NA
CASRQTGDSYEQYF
TGTGCCAGCAGACAGACAGGGGACTCCTACGAGCAGTACTTC
>TRBD1|TRBV2|TRBJ1-5|many
CASTGQGNQPQHF
TGTGCCAGCACTGGACAGGGTAATCAGCCCCAGCATTTT
>TRBD1|TRBV7-6|TRBJ2-7|many
CASSQGTVYEQYF
TGTGCCAGCAGTCAAGGGACAGTCTACGAGCAGTACTTC
>NA|TRBV28|TRBJ2-7|many
CASSFRSLGRPYEQYF
TGTGCCAGCAGTTTTAGGTCTCTAGGACGACCCTACGAGCAGTACTTC
>TRBD1|TRBV27|TRBJ2-3|few
CASSTGTVSTDTQYF
TGTGCCAGCAGTACCGGGACAGTCAGCACAGATACGCAGTATTTT
>TRBD1|TRBV30|TRBJ2-3|NA
CAWSGTGGPPDTQYF
TGTGCCTGGAGTGGGACAGGGGGCCCCCCAGATACGCAGTATTTT
>TRBD1|TRBV6-1|TRBJ2-1|few
CASSTGQGVHNEQFF
TGTGCCAGCAGTACGGGACAGGGGGTTCACAATGAGCAGTTCTTC
>TRBD1|TRBV12-3/TRBV12-4|TRBJ1-5|NA
CASSPTGGGQPQHF
TGTGCCAGCAGTCCGACAGGGGGAGGTCAGCCCCAGCATTTT
>NA|TRBV30|TRBJ2-7|few
CAWGLPRPTYEQYF
TGTGCCTGGGGGCTTCCCCGACCAACCTACGAGCAGTACTTC
>TRBD1|TRBV2|TRBJ1-1|NA
CASTLQGVVLAFF
TGTGCCAGCACCCTACAGGGGGTAGTGTTAGCTTTCTTT
>TRBD1|TRBV5-1|TRBJ1-1|NA
CASSLSGTGENEAFF
TGCGCCAGCAGCCTGTCGGGGACAGGGGAGAATGAAGCTTTCTTT
>NA|TRBV11-2|TRBJ2-1|NA
CASSLDGPPGQFF
TGTGCCAGCAGCTTAGATGGACCTCCCGGGCAGTTCTTC
>NA|TRBV18|TRBJ2-7|few
CASSPPLEHGPYEQYF
TGTGCCAGCTCACCACCGTTGGAGCATGGACCCTACGAGCAGTACTTC
>NA|TRBV6-2/TRBV6-3|TRBJ1-1|few
CASSYAPFARMGTEAFF
TGTGCCAGCAGTTACGCCCCCTTTGCCAGGATGGGGACTGAAGCTTTCTTT
>NA|TRBV6-5|TRBJ1-1|few
CASSLQQGTAFF
TGTGCCAGCAGTCTTCAACAGGGTACGGCTTTCTTT
>TRBD2|TRBV29-1|TRBJ2-5|NA
CSVGLSAGALETQYF
TGCAGCGTTGGACTCTCGGCGGGAGCGCTTGAGACCCAGTACTTC